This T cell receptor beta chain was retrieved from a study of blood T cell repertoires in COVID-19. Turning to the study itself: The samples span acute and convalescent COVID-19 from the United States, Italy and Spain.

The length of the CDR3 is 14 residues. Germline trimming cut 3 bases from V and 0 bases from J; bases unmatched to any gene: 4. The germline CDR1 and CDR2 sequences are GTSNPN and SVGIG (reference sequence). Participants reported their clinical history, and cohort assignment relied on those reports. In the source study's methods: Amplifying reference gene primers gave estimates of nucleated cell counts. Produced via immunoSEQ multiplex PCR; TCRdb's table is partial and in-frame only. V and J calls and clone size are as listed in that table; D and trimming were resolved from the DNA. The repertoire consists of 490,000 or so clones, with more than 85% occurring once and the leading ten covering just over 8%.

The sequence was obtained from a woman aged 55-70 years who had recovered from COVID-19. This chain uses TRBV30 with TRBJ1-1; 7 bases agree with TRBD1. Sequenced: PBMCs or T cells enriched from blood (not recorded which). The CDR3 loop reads CAWRVQGMNTEAFF. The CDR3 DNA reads TGTGCCTGGAGAGTACAGGGGATGAACACTGAAGCTTTCTTT. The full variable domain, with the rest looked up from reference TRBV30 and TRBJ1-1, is SQTIHQWPATLVQPVGSPLSLECTVEGTSNPNLYWYRQAAGRGLQLLFYSVGIGQISSEVPQNLSASRPQDRQFILSSKKLLLSDSGFYLCAWRVQGMNTEAFFGQGTRLTVV.